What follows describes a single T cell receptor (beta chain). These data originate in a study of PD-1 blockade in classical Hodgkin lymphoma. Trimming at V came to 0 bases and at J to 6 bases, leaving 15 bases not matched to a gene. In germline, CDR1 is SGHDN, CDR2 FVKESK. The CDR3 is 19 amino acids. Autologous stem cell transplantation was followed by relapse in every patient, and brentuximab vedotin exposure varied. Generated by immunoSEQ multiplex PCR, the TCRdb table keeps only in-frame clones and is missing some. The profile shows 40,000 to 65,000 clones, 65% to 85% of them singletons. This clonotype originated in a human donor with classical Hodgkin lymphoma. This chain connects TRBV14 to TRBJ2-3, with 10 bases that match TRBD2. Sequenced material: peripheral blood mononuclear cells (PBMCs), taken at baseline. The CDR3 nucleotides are TGTGCCAGCAGCCAAGAGCCAGCGGGAGGGCCAAAATTCCCCGATACGCAGTATTTT. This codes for CASSQEPAGGPKFPDTQYF.